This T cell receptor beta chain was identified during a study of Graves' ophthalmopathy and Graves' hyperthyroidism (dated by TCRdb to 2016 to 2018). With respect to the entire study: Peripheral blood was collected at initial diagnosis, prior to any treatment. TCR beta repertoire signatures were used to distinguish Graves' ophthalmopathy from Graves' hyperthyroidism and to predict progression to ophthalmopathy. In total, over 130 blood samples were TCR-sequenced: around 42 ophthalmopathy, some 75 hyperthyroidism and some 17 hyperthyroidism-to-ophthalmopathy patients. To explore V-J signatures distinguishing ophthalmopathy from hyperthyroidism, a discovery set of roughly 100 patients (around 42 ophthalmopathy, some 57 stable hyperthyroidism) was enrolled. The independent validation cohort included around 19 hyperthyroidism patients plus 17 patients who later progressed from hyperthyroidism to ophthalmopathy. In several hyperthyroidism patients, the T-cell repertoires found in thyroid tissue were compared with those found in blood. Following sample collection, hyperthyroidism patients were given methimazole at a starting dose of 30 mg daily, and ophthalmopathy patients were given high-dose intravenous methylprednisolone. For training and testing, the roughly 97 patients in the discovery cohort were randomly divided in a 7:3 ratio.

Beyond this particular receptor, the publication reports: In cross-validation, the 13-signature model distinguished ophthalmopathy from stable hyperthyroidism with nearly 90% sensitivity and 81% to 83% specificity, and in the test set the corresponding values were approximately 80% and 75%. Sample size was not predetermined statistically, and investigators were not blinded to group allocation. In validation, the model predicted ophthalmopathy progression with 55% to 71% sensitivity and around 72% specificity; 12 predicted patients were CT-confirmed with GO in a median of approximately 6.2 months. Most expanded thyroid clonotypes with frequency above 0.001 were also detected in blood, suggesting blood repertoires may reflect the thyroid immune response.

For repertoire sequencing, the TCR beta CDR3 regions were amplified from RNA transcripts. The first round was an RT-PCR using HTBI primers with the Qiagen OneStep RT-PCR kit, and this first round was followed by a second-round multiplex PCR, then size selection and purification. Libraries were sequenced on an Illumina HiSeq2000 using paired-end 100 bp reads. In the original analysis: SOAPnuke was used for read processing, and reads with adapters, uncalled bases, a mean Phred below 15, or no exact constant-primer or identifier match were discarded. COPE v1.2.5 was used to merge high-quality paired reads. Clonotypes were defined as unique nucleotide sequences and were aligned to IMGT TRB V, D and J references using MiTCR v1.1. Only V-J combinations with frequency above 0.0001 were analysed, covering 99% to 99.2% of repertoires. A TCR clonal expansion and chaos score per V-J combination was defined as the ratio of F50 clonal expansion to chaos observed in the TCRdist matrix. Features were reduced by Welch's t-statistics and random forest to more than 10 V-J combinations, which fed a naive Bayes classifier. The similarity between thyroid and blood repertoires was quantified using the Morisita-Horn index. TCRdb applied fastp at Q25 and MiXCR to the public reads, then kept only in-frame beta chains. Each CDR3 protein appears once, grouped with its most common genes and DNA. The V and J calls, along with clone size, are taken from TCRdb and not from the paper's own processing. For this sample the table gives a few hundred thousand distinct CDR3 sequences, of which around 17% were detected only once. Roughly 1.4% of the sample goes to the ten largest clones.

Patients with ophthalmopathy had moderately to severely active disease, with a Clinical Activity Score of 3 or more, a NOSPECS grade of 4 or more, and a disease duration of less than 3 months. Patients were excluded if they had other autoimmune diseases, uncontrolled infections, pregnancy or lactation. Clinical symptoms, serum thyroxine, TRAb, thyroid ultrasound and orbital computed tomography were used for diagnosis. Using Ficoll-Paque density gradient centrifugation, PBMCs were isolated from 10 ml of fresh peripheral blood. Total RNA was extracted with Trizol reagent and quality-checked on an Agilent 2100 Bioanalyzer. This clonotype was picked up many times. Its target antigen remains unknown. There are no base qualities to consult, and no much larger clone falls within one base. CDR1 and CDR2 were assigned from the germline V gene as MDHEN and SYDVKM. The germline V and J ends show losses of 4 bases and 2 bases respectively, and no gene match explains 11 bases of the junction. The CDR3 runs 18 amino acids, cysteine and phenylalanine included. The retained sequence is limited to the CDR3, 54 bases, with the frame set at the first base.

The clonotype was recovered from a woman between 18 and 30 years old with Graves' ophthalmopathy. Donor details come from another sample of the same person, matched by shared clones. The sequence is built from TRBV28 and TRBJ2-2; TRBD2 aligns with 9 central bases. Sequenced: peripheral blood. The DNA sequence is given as TGTGCCAGCAGTTCCTCGAGGTGGGGACTAGCAAACACCGGGGAGCTGTTTTTT. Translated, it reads CASSSSRWGLANTGELFF. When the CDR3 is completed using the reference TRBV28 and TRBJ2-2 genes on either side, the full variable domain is DVKVTQSSRYLVKRTGEKVFLECVQDMDHENMFWYRQDPGLGLRLIYFSYDVKMKEKGDIPEGYSVSREKKERFSLILESASTNQTSMYLCASSSSRWGLANTGELFFGEGSRLTVL.